Below are 29 T cell receptor beta chains sequenced from a single sample in a study of tumor-infiltrating lymphocytes in localized non-small cell lung cancer. TCRdb's table, derived via immunoSEQ multiplex PCR, lists solely in-frame clones and lacks some. The top ten clones hold 11% of a sample with about 12,000 clones, roughly 70% of them seen once. The sample comprised uninvolved lung tissue not adjacent to the tumor. These receptors originate from a human donor with non-small cell lung cancer.

V usage is TRBV10-3 and J usage is TRBJ1-1; a possible D gene is TRBD1 (6 bases). The length of the CDR3 is 13 residues. From germline, CDR1 is ENHRY and CDR2 SYGVKD. The V end was cut by 5 bases, the J end by 4 bases, with 11 bases between. CDR3 sequence (DNA): TGTGCCATCAGTCGCCCGGGGGCCACTGAAGCTTTCTTT. Protein sequence: CAISRPGATEAFF.

V gene TRBV6-6 combines with J gene TRBJ1-1; D gene ambiguous. This CDR3 region has 12 residues. Trimming removed 6 bases from V and 8 bases from J, with 13 bases in between. The germline V gene has CDR1 MNHNY and CDR2 SVGAGI (reference sequence). DNA for the CDR3: TGTGCCAGCAGCCTAGTCACACGGGAAGCTTTCTTT. Its protein is CASSLVTREAFF.

This clone came up a few times. The V call is TRBV5-4, the J call TRBJ1-1, with D perhaps TRBD1 (5 bases). The ends were cut back, 4 bases at V and 7 bases at J, with 8 bases in the middle. Germline V CDR1 and CDR2: SGHNT, YYREEE (reference sequence). CDR3 length: 11 amino acids. CDR3 amino acids: CASSGAGEAFF. CDR3 nucleotides: TGTGCCAGCAGCGGGGCGGGTGAAGCTTTCTTT.

The chain uses TRBV5-7 and TRBJ1-1, with D perhaps matching TRBD1 (5 bases). TRBV5-7 is placed among ORFs of uncertain function. V lost 4 bases to trimming and J lost 4 bases, with 11 bases between them. This CDR3 comprises 13 residues. CDR3 loop: CASSAGSSTEAFF. For the CDR3, the DNA is TGTGCCAGCAGCGCAGGGAGTTCCACTGAAGCTTTCTTT.

The rearrangement links TRBV2 to TRBJ2-1; either TRBD1 or TRBD2 may supply D (6 bases each). Germline lookup yields CDR1 SNHLY and CDR2 FYNNEI. The CDR3 runs 13 residues. V shed 6 bases and J shed 6 bases, with 12 bases lying between them. CDR3 DNA sequence: TGTGCCAGCAGGGGGGGCGCGGGCAATGAGCAGTTCTTC. Amino acid sequence: CASRGGAGNEQFF.

V and J are TRBV28 and TRBJ2-1; tentatively, D is TRBD1 or TRBD2 (5 bases each). The CDR3 spans 15 residues. CDR1 is MDHEN and CDR2 is SYDVKM in the germline V gene. Between the trimmed V and J ends, which lost 4 bases and 8 bases, there was a span of 18 bases. The CDR3 protein is CASSSAGTKNHEQFF. CDR3 coding DNA: TGTGCCAGCAGTTCGGCCGGGACCAAGAACCATGAGCAGTTCTTC.

The genes are TRBV13 and TRBJ2-3; 9 bases agree with TRBD2. The CDR3 consists of 16 residues. CDR1 and CDR2 from the germline V gene are PRHDT and FYEKMQ (reference sequence). V lost 5 bases, J lost 6 bases, and 12 bases stayed unmatched. CDR3 protein: CASSTRTSVPVDTQYF. The CDR3 DNA sequence: TGTGCCAGCAGCACCCGGACTAGCGTGCCTGTGGATACGCAGTATTTT.

This chain links TRBV11-2 with TRBJ1-4, with D uncertain. Germline CDR1 reads SGHAT; CDR2 reads FQNNGV. The V and J ends lost 0 bases and 8 bases respectively, with 10 bases between them. CDR3 size: 14 residues. This CDR3 is CASSLDPIQEKLFF. CDR3 nucleotides: TGTGCCAGCAGCTTAGACCCCATACAGGAAAAACTGTTTTTT.

The chain combines TRBV5-4 with TRBJ1-1, with D possibly TRBD1 on 5 matching bases. Trimming took 3 bases from V and 4 from J, leaving 13 bases between them. There are 14 residues in the CDR3. Germline CDR1 is SGHNT and CDR2 is YYREEE (reference sequence). CDR3 bases: TGTGCCAGCAGCTATGGACCCGGGGGCACTGAAGCTTTCTTT. Encoded protein: CASSYGPGGTEAFF.

This clone is medium-sized in the sample. The chain employs TRBV10-2 and TRBJ1-1, with a weak D call TRBD1 (5 bases). The germline V and J ends were trimmed by 6 bases and 5 bases, with 16 bases remaining between them. The CDR3 totals 14 residues. The germline gives CDR1 WSHSY, CDR2 SAAADI. The CDR3 region is CASRQTGRVTEAFF. The CDR3 DNA follows: TGCGCCAGCAGGCAAACAGGACGGGTTACTGAAGCTTTCTTT.

This clone was seen only a few times. The rearrangement uses TRBV5-1 and TRBJ2-1; weak D call: TRBD1 (5 bases). V lost 0 bases, J lost 5 bases, and 12 bases lay in between. Germline values: CDR1 SGHRS, CDR2 YFSETQ. The CDR3 covers 15 residues. DNA for the CDR3: TGCGCCAGCAGCTTGGAAAGTGCCAGGGACAATGAGCAGTTCTTC. As protein: CASSLESARDNEQFF.

The chain's CDR3 is CASSLIKGGEAFF. In DNA, the CDR3 is TGTGCCAGCAGCTTAATTAAAGGTGGGGAAGCTTTCTTT. This sequence joins TRBV11-2 and TRBJ1-1; D unclear. The V end was cut by 2 bases, the J end by 8 bases, with 12 bases between. Germline lookup yields CDR1 SGHAT and CDR2 FQNNGV. The CDR3 is made up of 13 amino acids. The entire variable domain, with the rest obtained from reference TRBV11-2 and TRBJ1-1, is as follows: EAGVAQSPRYKIIEKRQSVAFWCNPISGHATLYWYQQILGQGPKLLIQFQNNGVVDDSQLPKDRFSAERLKGVDSTLKIQPAKLEDSAVYLCASSLIKGGEAFFGQGTRLTVV.

The chain joins TRBV7-2 to TRBJ2-1; 8 nucleotides line up with TRBD2. The length of the CDR3 is 12 residues. Per the germline V gene, CDR1 is SGHTA and CDR2 is FQGNSA. J gave up 9 bases and V 6 bases, and 4 bases lay outside the gene matches. The CDR3 DNA sequence: TGTGCCAGCAGGGTCGGGAGGGGTGAGCAGTTCTTC. Translating gives CASRVGRGEQFF.

The gene calls are TRBV6-6 and TRBJ2-2; possibly TRBD2 for D (6 bases). The CDR3 consists of 16 residues. The germline CDR1 and CDR2 sequences are MNHNY and SVGAGI (reference sequence). The V gene lost 1 base and the J gene lost 7 bases, with 16 bases spanning the gap. The CDR3 loop is CASSYWVTSPGGELFF. CDR3 DNA sequence: TGTGCCAGCAGTTACTGGGTGACTAGTCCCGGCGGGGAGCTGTTTTTT.

This chain joins TRBV19 and TRBJ2-1, with 11 bases identical to TRBD2. Trimming cost V 6 bases and J 14 bases; bases outside gene matches: 6. The CDR3 consists of 12 residues. CDR1 and CDR2 from the germline V gene are LNHDA and SQIVND (reference sequence). In DNA form, the CDR3 reads TGTGCCAGTAGCCCTCAGACTAGCGGGAAGTTCTTC. It translates to CASSPQTSGKFF.

The rearrangement links TRBV29-1 to TRBJ2-2; 11 bases are a match to TRBD2. The length of the CDR3 is 15 residues. Trimming cost V 1 base and J 6 bases; bases outside gene matches: 4. CDR1 is SQVTM, CDR2 ANQGSEA, per germline. Written as DNA, the CDR3 is TGCAGCGTTGAAGTTAGCGGGGGGGGTGCCGGGGAGCTGTTTTTT. Translating it yields CSVEVSGGGAGELFF.

This chain uses TRBV27 with TRBJ2-1; 12 nucleotides match TRBD2. Losses at the gene ends were 5 bases for V and 9 bases for J; bases not matched to a gene: 8. Germline V gene data show CDR1 as MNHEY and CDR2 as SMNVEV (reference sequence). There are 15 residues in the CDR3. The CDR3 loop is CASSPRLAGVIEQFF. The CDR3 coding sequence is TGTGCCAGCAGTCCTCGACTAGCGGGGGTGATTGAGCAGTTCTTC.

A few counts support this clone. This chain connects TRBV23-1 to TRBJ1-1, with D possibly being TRBD1 (5 bases). TRBV23-1 is identified as an open reading frame with a role that is uncertain. The CDR3 extends over 13 amino acids. Trimming took 4 bases from V and 3 from J, leaving 9 bases between them. The CDR3 DNA reads as TGCGCCAGCAGTCGGGGACGGTACACTGAAGCTTTCTTT. This sequence encodes CASSRGRYTEAFF.

V gene TRBV28 combines with J gene TRBJ2-1, with D possibly being TRBD2 (5 bases). Germline V gene lookup returns CDR1 MDHEN and CDR2 SYDVKM. The CDR3 loop spans 17 amino acids. The V end was cut by 2 bases, the J end by 0 bases, with 14 bases between. In DNA, the CDR3 is TGTGCCAGCAGTTTACCTCGGGATCTGAGCTCCTACAATGAGCAGTTCTTC. Amino acid sequence: CASSLPRDLSSYNEQFF. Full variable domain (outside the CDR3, taken from reference TRBV28 and TRBJ2-1): DVKVTQSSRYLVKRTGEKVFLECVQDMDHENMFWYRQDPGLGLRLIYFSYDVKMKEKGDIPEGYSVSREKKERFSLILESASTNQTSMYLCASSLPRDLSSYNEQFFGPGTRLTVL.

The genes are TRBV5-6 and TRBJ2-5; a possible D gene is TRBD1 (6 bases). Germline loops: CDR1 SGHDT, CDR2 YYEEEE. V was pared by 0 bases and J by 5 bases, with 14 bases between. There are 15 residues in the CDR3. CDR3 DNA: TGTGCCAGCAGCTTGGCGACAGGTTCTGGCGAGACCCAGTACTTC. Translated, it gives CASSLATGSGETQYF.

The V call is TRBV5-1, the J call TRBJ2-7; 13 bases are shared with TRBD2. The J segment lost 0 bases and the V segment lost 3 bases, leaving 9 bases of the junction unmatched. Germline CDR1 SGHRS, CDR2 YFSETQ. This CDR3 is 18 amino acids long. The CDR3 is CASSSSGTSGILSYEQYF. CDR3 DNA sequence: TGCGCCAGCAGCTCATCCGGGACTAGCGGGATTCTCTCCTACGAGCAGTACTTC.

The rearrangement links TRBV7-2 to TRBJ1-2; perhaps TRBD1 as D (5 bases). Germline V CDR1 and CDR2: SGHTA, FQGNSA. Trimming pared 3 bases from V and 8 bases from J, leaving 13 bases between. The CDR3 is 13 amino acids. CDR3 sequence (DNA): TGTGCCAGCAGCTTTGGGGGATCTCCGGGCTACACCTTC. It encodes CASSFGGSPGYTF.

The gene calls are TRBV5-1 and TRBJ1-2; possible D gene TRBD1, 6 bases. CDR1 SGHRS and CDR2 YFSETQ come from the germline V gene. The germline V and J ends were trimmed by 6 bases and 7 bases, with 19 bases remaining between them. The CDR3 totals 14 residues. Written as DNA, the CDR3 is TGCGCCAGCACTTCAGGACGGGGGGCCGGTGGCTACACCTTC. Its protein is CASTSGRGAGGYTF.

The chain uses TRBV4-3 and TRBJ2-2; a weak D match, TRBD1 (6 bases). CDR3 size: 15 residues. Trimming pared 4 bases from V and 4 bases from J, leaving 13 bases between. CDR1 is LGHNA, CDR2 YSLEER, per germline. CDR3 region: CASSRGGGVTGELFF. DNA of the CDR3: TGCGCCAGCAGCCGCGGTGGGGGCGTCACCGGGGAGCTGTTTTTT.

The genes are TRBV7-2 and TRBJ2-1; D possibly corresponds to TRBD1 (5 bases). The germline gives CDR1 SGHTA, CDR2 FQGNSA. CDR3 length: 16 amino acids. V was pared by 5 bases and J by 0 bases, with 14 bases between. The CDR3 protein is CASSPQTANSYNEQFF. CDR3 bases: TGTGCCAGCAGCCCCCAGACAGCGAACTCCTACAATGAGCAGTTCTTC.

This clone is medium-sized. This sequence joins TRBV9 and TRBJ2-3; unclear D gene. Germline CDR1 reads SGDLS; CDR2 reads YYNGEE. V was shortened by 3 bases and J by 5 bases, with 19 bases between the two germline ends. CDR3 size: 16 residues. The chain's CDR3 is CASSENQMGGLDTQYF. The CDR3 DNA reads as TGTGCCAGCAGCGAGAACCAGATGGGTGGGTTAGATACGCAGTATTTT.

This clone turned up a few times. J is TRBJ2-1 and V is TRBV7-9, with D possibly matching TRBD2 (6 bases). Between the trimmed V and J ends, which lost 5 bases and 7 bases, there was a span of 18 bases. Germline CDR1 and CDR2: SEHNR and FQNEAQ (reference sequence). This CDR3 is built from 15 residues. The CDR3 spells CASSLLGGKGNEQFF. CDR3 nucleotide sequence: TGTGCCAGCAGCCTCCTCGGGGGTAAGGGGAATGAGCAGTTCTTC.

This clone was picked up one time. The chain has TRBV10-3 and TRBJ1-2; the D gene is possibly TRBD1 (6 bases). This CDR3 is built from 12 residues. Looked up from germline, CDR1 is ENHRY and CDR2 is SYGVKD. V lost 6 bases and J lost 5, with 10 bases in between. The DNA for the CDR3 is TGTGCCATCAGGAGACAGGCGTATGGCTACACCTTC. Encoded protein: CAIRRQAYGYTF.

V usage is TRBV29-1 and J usage is TRBJ2-7, with TRBD1 identical over 8 bases. This CDR3 region has 17 residues. V lost 8 bases and J lost 4; bases outside the gene matches: 22. Looked up from germline, CDR1 is SQVTM and CDR2 is ANQGSEA. CDR3 bases: TGCAGCACCCGGGACAGGATGTCCTCCAGGCCTTTTTACGAGCAGTACTTC. Translating gives CSTRDRMSSRPFYEQYF.